The clone carrying this T cell receptor (beta chain) was counted only a few times. Antigen specificity is unknown. TCRdb redid the calling of the 5' RACE reads with MiXCR, one entry per CDR3 protein. The sample lists around 55,000 distinct CDR3 sequences, more than 9% occurring once. This record belongs to a study of T-cell memory formation after mild COVID-19. Study outcomes and limitations: Cross-reactive memory seemingly joined, as some responding clones were found in pre-infection memory.

Germline V gene lookup returns CDR1 MDHEN and CDR2 SYDVKM. The V and J ends lost 5 bases and 1 base respectively, with 8 bases between them. This CDR3 has 13 residues. V and J are TRBV28 and TRBJ2-5; unclear D gene. The sequenced sample consisted of PBMCs or a T cell subset sorted from them (not recorded which). The sequence derives from a young man who had mild COVID-19 (a few samples of this study predate the infection). Cell type and time point are not known. CDR3 DNA sequence: TGTGCCAGCAGTCCGTGGCCCCAAGAGACCCAGTACTTC. The encoded protein is CASSPWPQETQYF.